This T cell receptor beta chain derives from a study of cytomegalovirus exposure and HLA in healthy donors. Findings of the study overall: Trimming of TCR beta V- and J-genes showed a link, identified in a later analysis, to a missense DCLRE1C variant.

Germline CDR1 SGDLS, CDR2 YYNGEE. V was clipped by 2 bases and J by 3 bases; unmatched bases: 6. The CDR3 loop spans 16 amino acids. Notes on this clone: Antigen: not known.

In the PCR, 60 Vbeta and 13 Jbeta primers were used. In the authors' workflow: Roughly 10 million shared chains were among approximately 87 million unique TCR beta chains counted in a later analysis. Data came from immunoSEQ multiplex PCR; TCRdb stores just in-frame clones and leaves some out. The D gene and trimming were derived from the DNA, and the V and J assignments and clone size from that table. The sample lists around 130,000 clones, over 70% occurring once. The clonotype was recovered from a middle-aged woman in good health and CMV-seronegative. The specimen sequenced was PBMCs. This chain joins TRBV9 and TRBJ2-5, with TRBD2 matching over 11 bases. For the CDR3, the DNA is TGTGCCAGCAGCGTGAGCGGACTAGCGGGTAAAGAGACCCAGTACTTC. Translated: CASSVSGLAGKETQYF. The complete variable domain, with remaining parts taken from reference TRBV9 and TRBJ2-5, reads DSGVTQTPKHLITATGQRVTLRCSPRSGDLSVYWYQQSLDQGLQFLIQYYNGEERAKGNILERFSAQQFPDLHSELNLSSLELGDSALYFCASSVSGLAGKETQYFGPGTRLLVL.